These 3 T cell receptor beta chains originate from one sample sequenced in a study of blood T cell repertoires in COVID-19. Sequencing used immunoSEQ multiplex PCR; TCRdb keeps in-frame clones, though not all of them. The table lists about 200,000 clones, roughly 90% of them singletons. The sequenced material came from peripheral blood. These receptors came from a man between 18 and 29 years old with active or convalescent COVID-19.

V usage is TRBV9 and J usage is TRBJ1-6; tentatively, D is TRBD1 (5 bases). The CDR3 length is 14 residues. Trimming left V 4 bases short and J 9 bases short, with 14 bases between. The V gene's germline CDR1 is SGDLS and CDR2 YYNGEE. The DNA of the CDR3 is TGTGCCAGCAGCCCATATGAGGACACTTCACCCCTCCACTTT. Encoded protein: CASSPYEDTSPLHF.

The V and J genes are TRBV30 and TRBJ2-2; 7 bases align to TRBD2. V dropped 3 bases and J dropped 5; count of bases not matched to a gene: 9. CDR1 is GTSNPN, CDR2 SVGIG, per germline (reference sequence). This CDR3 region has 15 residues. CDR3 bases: TGTGCCTGGAGCTGGGGAGGGTGGGGAACCGGGGAGCTGTTTTTT. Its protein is CAWSWGGWGTGELFF.

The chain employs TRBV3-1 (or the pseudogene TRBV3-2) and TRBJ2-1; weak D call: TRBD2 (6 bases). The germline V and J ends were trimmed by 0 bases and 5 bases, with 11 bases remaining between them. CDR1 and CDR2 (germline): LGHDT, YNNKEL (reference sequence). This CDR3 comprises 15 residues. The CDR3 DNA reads TGTGCCAGCAGCCAAGATGGAGCTAGCGACAATGAGCAGTTCTTC. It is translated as CASSQDGASDNEQFF.